The entry below describes one T cell receptor (beta chain). The sample holds a few counts of this clone. Its binding antigen is unknown. Base quality data are lacking; no much larger clone is found one base away. The germline V gene provides CDR1 MRHNA and CDR2 SNTAGT. Trimming takes 6 bases off V and 6 bases off J; junction bases not matched to a gene: 17. The CDR3 has 18 amino acids, counting the end cysteine and phenylalanine. Only the CDR3 DNA is retained, 54 bases long and in frame from the first base. The sample comes from a study of OX40 agonist ivuxolimab in advanced cancers. A note on the overall study: Ivuxolimab, which targeted the costimulatory receptor OX40 (CD134), was an agonistic, fully human IgG2 monoclonal antibody. Of the roughly 54 dose-escalation patients, hepatocellular carcinoma was present in 19, melanoma in approximately 15, renal cell carcinoma in 9 and head and neck cancer in 9. Partial responses occurred in three dose-escalation patients: two with cutaneous melanoma and one with hepatocellular carcinoma. The purpose of peripheral TCRbeta sequencing was to test whether ivuxolimab changed TCR sequence diversity and led to clonal T-cell expansion. The paper reports the monotherapy dose-escalation portion (N = 52 patients) of the phase I ivuxolimab trial. The dose-escalation cohort was about 86% male with a mean age of 60 years, ranging from 23 to 79. Patients were allowed to have had prior anti-PD-1, anti-PD-L1 or anti-CTLA-4 therapy, and roughly 40% of the dose-escalation patients had been treated with checkpoint inhibitors. Intravenous ivuxolimab was administered to patients every 2 weeks at six dose levels: 0.01, 0.1, 0.3, 1.5, 3 and 10 mg/kg.

The paper's findings and limits, for the study overall: In the 0.1-3.0 mg/kg groups, partial responders were among the patients with the lowest normalized peripheral clonal expansion, particularly in CD8+ T cells. Clonal expansion of both CD4+ and CD8+ blood T cells was observed from baseline to week 6 at doses 0.1 to 3.0 mg/kg. After ivuxolimab, CD8+ T cells had more expanded clones than CD4+ T cells on average. Which antigens the clonally expanded peripheral T cells were specific for was not determined. Low levels of normalized T-cell clonal expansion were also seen in some nonresponding patients.

The trial excluded patients who had a history of autoimmune disease or who were on systemic immunosuppression. Peripheral blood for TCR sequencing was collected from all dose cohorts at baseline, on cycle 4 day 1, and on cycle 7 day 1. Samples came from an open-label, multicenter, first-in-human phase I dose-escalation trial of ivuxolimab. Adults with locally advanced or metastatic melanoma, renal cell, hepatocellular, or head and neck squamous cell carcinoma were enrolled in the trial. CD4+ and CD8+ T cells were sorted separately from peripheral blood before TCR sequencing. Genomic DNA was extracted from sorted cells for sequencing of the TCRbeta CDR3 region. TCRbeta CDR3 regions were sequenced using the immunoSEQ Assay. Drawn from immuneACCESS, this table holds only the in-frame rearrangements with V and J called that TCRdb kept. Clones are partly lost; checked studies trace under half to an unresolved V gene and leave the rest unexplained. Here the sample has tens of thousands of clones; roughly four fifths occur a single time. Clones ranked in the top ten supply approximately 1.7% of the sample.

The chain links TRBV6-4 with TRBJ2-6; 7 bases in the middle match TRBD1. This TCR was sampled from an adult with an advanced solid tumor such as melanoma, head and neck, liver or kidney cancer. The specimen was CD4+ or CD8+ T cells sorted from blood, collected in a trial of the OX40 agonist ivuxolimab. The nucleotide sequence is given as TGTGCCAGCAGCCCCGGGGACAGAGGGACATTTGTGGCCAACGTCCTGACTTTC. The encoded protein is CASSPGDRGTFVANVLTF.